This T cell receptor (beta chain) stems from a study of glioma-infiltrating T cells after dendritic cell vaccination. Turning to the study itself: Patients received autologous tumor lysate-pulsed dendritic cell vaccination between the early 2000s and the early 2010s. Monocyte-derived dendritic cells, cultured about 7 days with IL-4 and GM-CSF, were pulsed with autologous tumor lysate. Patients received three intradermal dendritic cell vaccine injections at biweekly intervals.

This table comes from immunoSEQ multiplex PCR, and its TCRdb copy is limited to in-frame clones, with some not included. This table holds just over 95,000 clones, about 79% found once. Only patients with spare fresh-frozen tumor and over two years of follow-up were included. Between the trimmed V and J ends, which lost 0 bases and 7 bases, there was a span of 12 bases. CDR3 size: 14 residues. CDR1 and CDR2 from the germline V gene are LGHNA and YNFKEQ. This sequence joins TRBV4-2 and TRBJ2-5, with D possibly TRBD2 on 5 matching bases. The source of this sequence is a human donor with glioblastoma. The input for sequencing was blood, taken before dendritic cell vaccination. As DNA, the CDR3 is TGTGCCAGCAGCCAAGATCTACCGGGGAGGACCCAGTACTTC. Its protein product is CASSQDLPGRTQYF.